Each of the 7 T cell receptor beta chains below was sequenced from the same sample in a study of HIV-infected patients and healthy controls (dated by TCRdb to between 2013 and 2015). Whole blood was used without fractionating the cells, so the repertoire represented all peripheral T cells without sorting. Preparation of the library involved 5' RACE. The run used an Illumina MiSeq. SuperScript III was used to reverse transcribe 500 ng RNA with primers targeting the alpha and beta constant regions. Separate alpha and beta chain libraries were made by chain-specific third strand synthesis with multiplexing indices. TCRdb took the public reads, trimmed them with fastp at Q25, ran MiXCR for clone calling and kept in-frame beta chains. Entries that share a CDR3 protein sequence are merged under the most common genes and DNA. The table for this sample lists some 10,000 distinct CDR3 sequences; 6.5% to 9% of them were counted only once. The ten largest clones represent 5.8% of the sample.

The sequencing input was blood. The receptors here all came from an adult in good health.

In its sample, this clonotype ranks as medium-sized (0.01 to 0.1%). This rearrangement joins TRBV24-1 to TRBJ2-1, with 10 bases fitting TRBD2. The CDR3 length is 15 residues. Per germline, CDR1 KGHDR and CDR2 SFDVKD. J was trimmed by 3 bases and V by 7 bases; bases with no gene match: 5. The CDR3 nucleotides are TGTGCCACCAGCAGCGGGGGGGCCTACTACAATGAGCAGTTCTTC. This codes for CATSSGGAYYNEQFF.

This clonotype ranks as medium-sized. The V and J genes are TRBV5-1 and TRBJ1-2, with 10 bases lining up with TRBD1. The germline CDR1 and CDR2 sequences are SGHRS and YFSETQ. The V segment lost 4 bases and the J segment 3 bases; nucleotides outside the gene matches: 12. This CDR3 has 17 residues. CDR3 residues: CASSRGQGSSFDYGYTF. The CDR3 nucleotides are TGCGCCAGCAGCCGGGGACAGGGGAGTTCGTTCGACTATGGCTACACCTTC.

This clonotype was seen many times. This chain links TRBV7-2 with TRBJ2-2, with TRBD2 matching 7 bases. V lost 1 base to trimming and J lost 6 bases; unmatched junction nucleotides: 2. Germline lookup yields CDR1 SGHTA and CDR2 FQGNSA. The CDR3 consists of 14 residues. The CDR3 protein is CASSLEAGAGELFF. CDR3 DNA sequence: TGTGCCAGCAGCTTAGAGGCGGGGGCCGGGGAGCTGTTTTTT.

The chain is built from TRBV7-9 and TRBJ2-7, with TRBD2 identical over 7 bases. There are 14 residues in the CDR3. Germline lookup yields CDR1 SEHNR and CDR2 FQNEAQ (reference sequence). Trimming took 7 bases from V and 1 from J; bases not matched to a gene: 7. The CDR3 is CASTSGAISYEQYF. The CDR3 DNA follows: TGTGCCAGCACAAGCGGGGCAATTTCCTACGAGCAGTACTTC.

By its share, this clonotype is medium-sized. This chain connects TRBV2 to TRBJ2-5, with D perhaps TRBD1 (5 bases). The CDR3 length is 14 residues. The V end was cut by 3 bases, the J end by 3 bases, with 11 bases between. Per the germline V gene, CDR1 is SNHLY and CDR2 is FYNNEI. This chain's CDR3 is CASSDRAGEETQYF. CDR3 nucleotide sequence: TGTGCCAGCAGTGACAGGGCCGGAGAAGAGACCCAGTACTTC.

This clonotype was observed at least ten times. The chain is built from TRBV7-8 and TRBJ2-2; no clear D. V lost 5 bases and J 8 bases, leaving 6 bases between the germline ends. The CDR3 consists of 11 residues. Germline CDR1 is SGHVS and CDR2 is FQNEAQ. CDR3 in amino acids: CASSQKGELFF. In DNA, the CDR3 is TGTGCCAGCAGCCAGAAAGGGGAGCTGTTTTTT.

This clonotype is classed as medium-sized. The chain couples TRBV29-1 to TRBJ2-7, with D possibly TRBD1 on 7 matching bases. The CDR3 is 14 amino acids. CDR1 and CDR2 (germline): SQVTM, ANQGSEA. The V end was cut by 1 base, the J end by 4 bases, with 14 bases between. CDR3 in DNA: TGCAGCGTTGAAGGCGGGGACAGACCTTACGAGCAGTACTTC. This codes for CSVEGGDRPYEQYF.